The source of this T cell receptor (beta chain) is a study of blood T cell repertoires in COVID-19. The wider study: Sites across the United States, Italy and Spain contributed samples from acute and convalescent COVID-19. The analysed material was cDNA or gDNA that came from T cells, B-cell-depleted T cells, or PBMCs.

Per the study methods: Scientists estimated how many nucleated cells there were by amplifying reference gene primers. Using immunoSEQ multiplex PCR, the repertoire was profiled, and TCRdb retains in-frame clones only, with some absent. Clonal size and the V and J genes are those of that table, whereas D and trimming came from the DNA. The repertoire has 210,000 or so clones, more than 70% of them found once; the top ten carry around 5.9%. The CDR3 totals 15 residues. From germline, CDR1 is SGHRS and CDR2 YFSETQ. V lost 0 bases and J 8 bases, leaving 17 bases between the germline ends. The sequence was obtained from a woman aged 40-49 years who had recovered from COVID-19. The rearrangement joins TRBV5-1 to TRBJ1-2, with D unclear. Material: peripheral blood. The CDR3 region has the DNA TGCGCCAGCAGCTTGGAGGCGAGTTCAGTGCGGGGCTACACCTTC. This gives the protein CASSLEASSVRGYTF.